This T cell receptor beta chain stems from a study of T cell repertoires in cytomegalovirus infection. As for the study in general: Evidence of both CMV infection and a matching HLA type came from public TCR beta signatures. Whole-study results and caveats: HLA-C-restricted CMV clonotypes gave the most frequent clonotype in two of eight donors.

Comment on this clonotype: Its antigen is unidentified.

TCRdb called the reads again in MiXCR, with one record for every CDR3 protein. The sample lists a few hundred thousand distinct CDR3 sequences, 9.5% occurring once. The ends lost 1 base at V and 0 bases at J; junction bases unmatched: 1. This CDR3 is built from 15 residues. CDR1 is LGHNA and CDR2 is YSLEER in the germline V gene. The source of this sequence is a human donor in good health (CMV status not recorded). Some clones in this sample may be carry-over from other donors' samples. The chain carries TRBV4-3 and TRBJ1-1, with TRBD1 matching 8 bases. Sample: PBMCs. The CDR3 coding sequence is TGCGCCAGCAGCCAAGGGACAGGGATGAACACTGAAGCTTTCTTT. It is translated as CASSQGTGMNTEAFF.